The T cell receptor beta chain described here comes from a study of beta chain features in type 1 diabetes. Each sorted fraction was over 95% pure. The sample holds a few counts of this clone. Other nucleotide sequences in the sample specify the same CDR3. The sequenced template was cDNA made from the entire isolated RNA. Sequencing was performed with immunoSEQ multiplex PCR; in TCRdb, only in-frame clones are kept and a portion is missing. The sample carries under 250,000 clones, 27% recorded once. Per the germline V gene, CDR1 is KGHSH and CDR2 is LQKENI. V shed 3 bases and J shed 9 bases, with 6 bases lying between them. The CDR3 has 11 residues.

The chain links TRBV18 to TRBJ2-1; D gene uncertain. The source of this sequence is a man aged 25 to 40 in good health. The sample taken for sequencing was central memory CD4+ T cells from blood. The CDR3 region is CASSPSGEQFF. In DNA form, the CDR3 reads TGTGCCAGCTCACCGTCGGGTGAGCAGTTCTTC.